This TCR beta chain was identified during a study of early T cells in non-severe SARS-CoV-2 infection. The CDR3 extends over 15 amino acids. V shed 5 bases and J 2 bases; nucleotides not matched to a gene: 8. From germline, CDR1 is MNHNS and CDR2 SASEGT. Attached unique molecular identifiers marked individual cDNA molecules. One entry per CDR3 protein, called by TCRdb with MiXCR from the 5' RACE reads. This repertoire shows more than 80,000 distinct CDR3 sequences, roughly 13% found once; its top ten account for roughly 1.4%. This clonotype was seen repeatedly, ten times or more. Material: whole blood. The chain combines TRBV6-1 with TRBJ1-2; 7 nucleotides match TRBD1. The receptor was derived from an adult who was a healthcare worker with PCR-confirmed SARS-CoV-2 infection or an uninfected control (not recorded which). The CDR3, as DNA: TGTGCCAGCAGTTACTATTCGGGACAGAACTATGGCTACACCTTC. As protein: CASSYYSGQNYGYTF.